The entry below describes one T cell receptor beta chain. Its target is unknown. Of the isolated RNA, all was reverse transcribed, and so the sequenced material was expressed TCRB transcripts. Assay used: immunoSEQ multiplex PCR; TCRdb lists only in-frame clones, some missing. The sample holds 250,000 or so clones; 25% to 30% are singletons and the top ten take approximately 4%. CDR3 length: 15 residues. The ends were cut back, 6 bases at V and 2 bases at J, with 17 bases in the middle. From germline, CDR1 is MNHEY and CDR2 SVGAGI. The data originate from a study of beta chain features in type 1 diabetes. Whole-study findings and limits: Cells with high TCR expression could be over-represented by cDNA sequencing.

The TCR was taken from a man aged 30-40 years in good health. The V gene is TRBV6-5, the J gene TRBJ2-7; D may be TRBD1 (6 bases). Material for sequencing was central memory CD4+ T cells from blood. In DNA form, the CDR3 reads TGTGCCAGCAGCCAGGACAGCGCTCGCCCCTACGAGCAGTACTTC. Amino acid sequence: CASSQDSARPYEQYF.